The present T cell receptor beta chain was sequenced within a study of cytomegalovirus exposure and HLA in healthy donors. Overall study results and limits: The authors listed roughly 150 TCR beta chains as cytomegalovirus-associated. A link between a missense DCLRE1C variant and TCR beta V- and J-gene trimming emerged from a later analysis. Under in vitro conditions, three CMV-associated chains were confirmed as specific for CMV antigens.

The ends were cut back, 0 bases at V and 5 bases at J, with 7 bases in the middle. The germline V gene has CDR1 ENHRY and CDR2 SYGVKD. The CDR3 spans 13 residues. PCR used 60 Vbeta primers and 13 Jbeta primers. Generated by immunoSEQ multiplex PCR, the TCRdb table keeps only in-frame clones and is missing some. In the table there are fewer than 150,000 clones, around 80% of which are singletons. Although they were nominally healthy when sampled, donors likely had unrecorded immune exposures. For this clone: The antigen remains unidentified.

The sample consisted of PBMCs. This TCR came from a man between 35 and 55 years old in good health and CMV-seropositive. V gene TRBV10-3 combines with J gene TRBJ1-2; possible D gene TRBD1, 5 bases. This chain's CDR3 is CAISESKGYGYTF. The CDR3 DNA sequence: TGTGCCATCAGTGAGTCCAAGGGGTATGGCTACACCTTC.